These T cell receptor beta chains were read from a single sample in a study of identical twins. One entry per CDR3 protein, called by TCRdb with MiXCR from the 5' RACE reads. The sample has about 530,000 distinct CDR3 sequences, 20% to 25% seen once; the top ten hold roughly 0.5%. The data also belong to a second study, concerning yellow fever vaccine responses in identical twins.

The sequenced sample was CD4+ T cells sorted from blood. The receptors originated from a woman aged 18 to 35 in good health. Each CDR3 is given with its conserved first and last residue. A D gene is named only where the DNA matches it firmly.

V | D | CDR3
TRBV5-1 | TRBD2 | CASSSGTSGSTDTQYF
TRBV28 | - | CATLKIDTQYF
TRBV5-1 | - | CASSHDGSNTGELFF
TRBV5-1 | TRBD1 | CASSLPTGVRELFF
TRBV4-1 | TRBD1 | CASSQEGGTANYGYTF
TRBV12-3/TRBV12-4 | - | CASSRGAGSPETQYF
TRBV7-9 | TRBD2 | CASSSWTSGSRETQYF
TRBV20-1 | TRBD2 | CSARGLAGKNEQFF
TRBV12-3/TRBV12-4 | TRBD1 | CASREGQLSNQPQHF
TRBV4-1 | TRBD2 | CASSQKGWTSLDTGELFF
TRBV24-1 | TRBD2 | CATSDTGLAELGTPEQYF